This is a list of T cell receptor beta chains from one sample in a study of EBV T-cell therapy then PD-1 blockade in nasopharyngeal carcinoma. These TCRs are of unknown antigen specificity. Using immunoSEQ multiplex PCR, the repertoire was profiled, and TCRdb retains in-frame clones only, with some absent. The sample contains around 19,000 clones, under 90% of which appear only once. The sample consisted of CD8+ T cells from blood, taken at day 266 from a patient whose treatment included autologous EBV-specific T cells and nivolumab. The source is a man between 40 and 49 years old with nasopharyngeal carcinoma. The CDR3 runs from the conserved cysteine through the conserved F or W. D genes are given only for firm matches. The size entry is marked missing in some rows and otherwise reads once, few, many or a size class.

j_call,v_call,d_call,clone_size,cdr3_aa,cdr3_nt
TRBJ1-2,TRBV5-1,TRBD1,.,CASSDRERRNYGYTF,TGCGCCAGCTCCGACAGGGAAAGAAGGAACTATGGCTACACCTTC
TRBJ1-3,TRBV6-1,.,.,CASSESDGSGNTIYF,TGTGCCAGCAGTGAATCGGACGGTTCTGGAAACACCATATATTTT
TRBJ1-6,TRBV6-2/TRBV6-3,TRBD1,.,CASSLNRGESYNSPLHF,TGTGCCAGCAGCCTGAACAGGGGAGAGTCCTATAATTCACCCCTCCACTTT
TRBJ2-7,TRBV7-8,.,few,CASSLAIAQSYEQYF,TGTGCCAGCAGCTTAGCGATCGCACAGAGCTACGAGCAGTACTTC
TRBJ1-3,TRBV2,.,few,CASRPTGNTIYF,TGTGCCAGCAGGCCTACAGGAAACACCATATATTTT
TRBJ2-1,TRBV6-5,.,.,CASSYSLGEQFF,TGTGCCAGCAGTTACTCACTGGGTGAGCAGTTCTTC
TRBJ1-6,TRBV5-6,.,.,CASLGGGSPLHF,TGTGCCAGCCTCGGAGGGGGTTCACCCCTCCACTTT
TRBJ2-2,TRBV29-1,.,many,CSFLTGYTGELFF,TGCAGCTTCCTTACAGGGTACACCGGGGAGCTGTTTTTT
TRBJ1-2,TRBV2,.,.,CATLGSNYGYTF,TGTGCCACCCTCGGGTCCAACTATGGCTACACCTTC
TRBJ1-1,TRBV7-9,.,few,CASSYTVEAFF,TGTGCCAGCAGCTATACAGTTGAAGCTTTCTTT
TRBJ1-4,TRBV25-1,.,once,CASSVGAATNEKLFF,TGTGCCAGCAGTGTCGGAGCTGCAACTAATGAAAAACTGTTTTTT
TRBJ2-7,TRBV5-6,.,.,CASSLGLPRYEQYF,TGTGCCAGCAGCTTGGGACTGCCGCGCTACGAGCAGTACTTC
TRBJ1-1,TRBV4-1,TRBD1,.,CASSQGTGMTEAFF,TGCGCCAGCAGCCAAGGGACAGGGATGACTGAAGCTTTCTTT
TRBJ2-7,TRBV2,TRBD1,.,CASSEVQTGGEEQYF,TGTGCCAGCAGTGAAGTTCAGACAGGGGGTGAGGAGCAGTACTTC
TRBJ2-3,TRBV6-4,TRBD2,.,CASSERGETDTQYF,TGTGCCAGCAGTGAGCGGGGGGAGACAGATACGCAGTATTTT
TRBJ2-7,TRBV27,.,.,CASSLFAGSYEQYF,TGTGCCAGCAGTTTATTTGCCGGCTCCTACGAGCAGTACTTC
TRBJ1-2,TRBV4-1,.,once,CASSPRQDGVYGYTF,TGCGCCAGCAGCCCCCGACAGGATGGGGTGTATGGCTACACCTTC
TRBJ2-7,TRBV9,.,.,CASSVVGGTTYEQYF,TGTGCCAGCAGCGTAGTGGGCGGAACGACCTACGAGCAGTACTTC
TRBJ2-7,TRBV9,TRBD1,.,CASSPSPAGGQGAYEQYF,TGTGCCAGCAGCCCTTCCCCCGCCGGTGGGCAGGGGGCTTACGAGCAGTACTTC
TRBJ1-5,TRBV27,TRBD1,.,CASSLSARGGGNQPQHF,TGTGCCAGCAGTTTATCAGCGCGAGGGGGCGGGAATCAGCCCCAGCATTTT
TRBJ2-2,TRBV19,TRBD1,.,CASSTRQGSTGELFF,TGTGCCAGTAGTACGCGACAGGGGAGCACCGGGGAGCTGTTTTTT
TRBJ2-3,TRBV6-2/TRBV6-3,TRBD2,.,CASSGLAGRTDTQYF,TGTGCCAGCAGCGGACTAGCGGGGCGCACAGATACGCAGTATTTT
TRBJ1-5,TRBV7-2,.,few,CASSFGRDDNQPQHF,TGTGCCAGCAGCTTTGGCAGGGATGACAATCAGCCCCAGCATTTT
TRBJ1-2,TRBV28,.,.,CASSFPGMNYGYTF,TGTGCCAGCAGTTTTCCGGGGATGAACTATGGCTACACCTTC
TRBJ1-1,TRBV9,.,.,CASSPYTEAFF,TGTGCCAGCAGCCCCTACACTGAAGCTTTCTTT
TRBJ1-5,TRBV27,.,.,CASSRFSNQPQHF,TGTGCCAGCAGTCGGTTCAGCAATCAGCCCCAGCATTTT
TRBJ1-3,TRBV2,TRBD1,once,CASSSTGVGNTIYF,TGTGCCAGCAGCTCGACAGGGGTTGGAAACACCATATATTTT